This is a list of T cell receptor beta chains from one sample in a study of blood T cell repertoires in COVID-19. Some clones are missing from TCRdb's copy, which holds only in-frame ones; the method was immunoSEQ multiplex PCR. The data contain around 230,000 clones, approximately 90% of them seen just once; the ten biggest clones take up 11%. What was sequenced was peripheral blood. These receptors were collected from a man aged 45-65 years with COVID-19, enrolled during active disease. CDR3s include the opening cysteine and the closing phenylalanine or tryptophan. The order of the fields is J gene, V gene, clone size, D gene, CDR3 DNA, CDR3 protein. A D gene is named only where the DNA matches it firmly. The size of a clone is reported for some rows only, either as once, few or many, or as a class for expanded clones.

j_call: TRBJ2-3
v_call: TRBV14
clone_size: -
d_call: TRBD2
cdr3_nt: TGTGCCAGCAGCCGGCCCGGGACTAACACAGATACGCAGTATTTT
cdr3_aa: CASSRPGTNTDTQYF

j_call: TRBJ2-7
v_call: TRBV3-1/TRBV3-2
clone_size: -
d_call: TRBD2
cdr3_nt: TGTGCCAGCAGCCCCCTAGGACTAGCGGAGATTACCCCCTACGAGCAGTACTTC
cdr3_aa: CASSPLGLAEITPYEQYF

j_call: TRBJ1-2
v_call: TRBV6-5
clone_size: -
d_call: TRBD1
cdr3_nt: TGTGCCAGCAGGCCAGGGGGTAAGGGCTACACCTTC
cdr3_aa: CASRPGGKGYTF

j_call: TRBJ2-1
v_call: TRBV14
clone_size: -
d_call: TRBD2
cdr3_nt: TGTGCCAGCAGCGGGCTAGCGGGGTACAATGAGCAGTTCTTC
cdr3_aa: CASSGLAGYNEQFF

j_call: TRBJ1-1
v_call: TRBV7-2
clone_size: -
d_call: -
cdr3_nt: TGTGCCAGCAGCCCGACGCCTCAGGGGAACACTGAAGCTTTCTTT
cdr3_aa: CASSPTPQGNTEAFF

j_call: TRBJ2-2
v_call: TRBV10-3
clone_size: -
d_call: TRBD1
cdr3_nt: TGTGCCACAGGGAGGGGGACAGGGTCGAACACCGGGGAGCTGTTTTTT
cdr3_aa: CATGRGTGSNTGELFF

j_call: TRBJ1-4
v_call: TRBV19
clone_size: -
d_call: -
cdr3_nt: TGTGCCAGTAGTATGCCCAGGGCTAATGAAAAACTGTTTTTT
cdr3_aa: CASSMPRANEKLFF

j_call: TRBJ2-3
v_call: TRBV24-1
clone_size: -
d_call: TRBD2
cdr3_nt: TGTGCCACCAGTGACCTAGCGGGGGGGCGGTCGCCAGATACGCAGTATTTT
cdr3_aa: CATSDLAGGRSPDTQYF

j_call: TRBJ2-3
v_call: TRBV7-3
clone_size: -
d_call: TRBD1
cdr3_nt: TGTGCCAGCAGCTTAACAGGGGGCTACTTGGATACGCAGTATTTT
cdr3_aa: CASSLTGGYLDTQYF

j_call: TRBJ1-2
v_call: TRBV6-5
clone_size: -
d_call: -
cdr3_nt: TGTGCCAGCAGACCCCTCGGGGGCTATGGCTACACCTTC
cdr3_aa: CASRPLGGYGYTF

j_call: TRBJ2-5
v_call: TRBV7-9
clone_size: -
d_call: TRBD2
cdr3_nt: TGTGCCAGCAGCTTACCCCCCCGGCTAGCGGGGGACCAAGAGACCCAGTACTTC
cdr3_aa: CASSLPPRLAGDQETQYF

j_call: TRBJ2-3
v_call: TRBV6-6
clone_size: -
d_call: TRBD2
cdr3_nt: TGTGCCAGCAGTCAGTCCGGGACTAGCGGACTCACAGATACGCAGTATTTT
cdr3_aa: CASSQSGTSGLTDTQYF

j_call: TRBJ2-7
v_call: TRBV5-4
clone_size: -
d_call: TRBD2
cdr3_nt: TGTGCCAGCAGCTCCGGGACTAGCGGGCAGAACGAGCAGTACTTC
cdr3_aa: CASSSGTSGQNEQYF

j_call: TRBJ2-1
v_call: TRBV28
clone_size: -
d_call: -
cdr3_nt: TGTGCCAGCTCCAGCAGGGATCCCTACAATGAGCAGTTCTTC
cdr3_aa: CASSSRDPYNEQFF

j_call: TRBJ2-3
v_call: TRBV5-5
clone_size: once
d_call: TRBD2
cdr3_nt: TGTGCCAGCAGCTTTCCGACTAGCGGGAGTTACACAGATACGCAGTATTTT
cdr3_aa: CASSFPTSGSYTDTQYF

j_call: TRBJ2-1
v_call: TRBV5-1
clone_size: -
d_call: TRBD2
cdr3_nt: TGCGCCAGCAGCGTTAGCGGGAACTACAATGAGCAGTTCTTC
cdr3_aa: CASSVSGNYNEQFF

j_call: TRBJ2-2
v_call: TRBV7-2
clone_size: -
d_call: -
cdr3_nt: TGTGCCAGCAGCATCAGCGGGCCTAACACCGGGGAGCTGTTTTTT
cdr3_aa: CASSISGPNTGELFF

j_call: TRBJ1-2
v_call: TRBV18
clone_size: -
d_call: TRBD1
cdr3_nt: TGTGCCAGCTCCATAGGACAGGGGACGAATGGCTACACCTTC
cdr3_aa: CASSIGQGTNGYTF

j_call: TRBJ1-2
v_call: TRBV5-1
clone_size: -
d_call: TRBD1
cdr3_nt: TGCGCCAGCAGCTTGGAACGGGCAGGGGGCGGCTACACCTTC
cdr3_aa: CASSLERAGGGYTF

j_call: TRBJ1-2
v_call: TRBV27
clone_size: once
d_call: -
cdr3_nt: TGTGCCAGCAGTTTATCGTCCCCGGGGAGGCGGGTCTATGGCTACACCTTC
cdr3_aa: CASSLSSPGRRVYGYTF

j_call: TRBJ1-1
v_call: TRBV7-9
clone_size: -
d_call: TRBD1
cdr3_nt: TGTGCCAGCAGCTTAGGTGGGACAGCGGTGACTGAAGCTTTCTTT
cdr3_aa: CASSLGGTAVTEAFF

j_call: TRBJ2-3
v_call: TRBV9
clone_size: once
d_call: -
cdr3_nt: TGTGCCAGCAGCGTAGCGGCAGGTTGGCTGGGTTCGGATACGCAGTATTTT
cdr3_aa: CASSVAAGWLGSDTQYF

j_call: TRBJ1-6
v_call: TRBV19
clone_size: -
d_call: -
cdr3_nt: TGTGCCAGTCGGGACACCCAGAATTCACCCCTCCACTTT
cdr3_aa: CASRDTQNSPLHF

j_call: TRBJ1-1
v_call: TRBV6-5
clone_size: -
d_call: -
cdr3_nt: TGTGCCAGCAGCCCGGGGTTCGGAGCTTTCTTT
cdr3_aa: CASSPGFGAFF

j_call: TRBJ2-2
v_call: TRBV6-1
clone_size: -
d_call: -
cdr3_nt: TGTGCCAGCAGTGATAGCACAGGGTGGTCCGGGGAGCTGTTTTTT
cdr3_aa: CASSDSTGWSGELFF

j_call: TRBJ1-6
v_call: TRBV3-1/TRBV3-2
clone_size: -
d_call: -
cdr3_nt: TGTGCCAGCAACCAGGGCCTAACTCGAAATTCACCCCTCCACTTT
cdr3_aa: CASNQGLTRNSPLHF

j_call: TRBJ2-1
v_call: TRBV2
clone_size: -
d_call: TRBD2
cdr3_nt: TGTGCCAGCAGTTTTAGCGGGAAAAGCTCCTACAATGAGCAGTTCTTC
cdr3_aa: CASSFSGKSSYNEQFF

j_call: TRBJ2-7
v_call: TRBV6-5
clone_size: -
d_call: -
cdr3_nt: TGTGCCAGCAGAAGGACTGACTACGAGCAGTACTTC
cdr3_aa: CASRRTDYEQYF

j_call: TRBJ1-6
v_call: TRBV30
clone_size: -
d_call: -
cdr3_nt: TGTGCCTCCGAGGGCAGTCTGGGTTCACCCCTCCACTTT
cdr3_aa: CASEGSLGSPLHF

j_call: TRBJ2-7
v_call: TRBV7-9
clone_size: -
d_call: TRBD1
cdr3_nt: TGTGCCAGCAGCGATCCAAGACAGGGGTTTTACGAGCAGTACTTC
cdr3_aa: CASSDPRQGFYEQYF

j_call: TRBJ2-5
v_call: TRBV11-3
clone_size: -
d_call: -
cdr3_nt: TGTGCCAGCAGCTTAGGATCAGCGTTAGGGGAAGAGACCCAGTACTTC
cdr3_aa: CASSLGSALGEETQYF

j_call: TRBJ1-5
v_call: TRBV9
clone_size: -
d_call: TRBD1
cdr3_nt: TGTGCCAGCAGCGAGGGGACAGGGGTTAGCCAGCCCCAGCATTTT
cdr3_aa: CASSEGTGVSQPQHF

j_call: TRBJ2-1
v_call: TRBV18
clone_size: -
d_call: -
cdr3_nt: TGTGCCAGCTCACCACTACCCAACCAGAATGAGCAGTTCTTC
cdr3_aa: CASSPLPNQNEQFF

j_call: TRBJ1-1
v_call: TRBV2
clone_size: once
d_call: -
cdr3_nt: TGTGCCAGCAGTGAAGGGGGAGGGGGGCTGGAAGCTTTCTTT
cdr3_aa: CASSEGGGGLEAFF

j_call: TRBJ1-4
v_call: TRBV21-1
clone_size: -
d_call: -
cdr3_nt: TGTGCCAGCAACCGGGAGGGGACAGGGGGCGATGGGGAAAAACTGTTTTTT
cdr3_aa: CASNREGTGGDGEKLFF

j_call: TRBJ2-5
v_call: TRBV7-9
clone_size: -
d_call: TRBD2
cdr3_nt: TGTGCCAGCAGCCAACCGGGACTAGCGTTCCAAGAGACCCAGTACTTC
cdr3_aa: CASSQPGLAFQETQYF

j_call: TRBJ1-1
v_call: TRBV19
clone_size: -
d_call: -
cdr3_nt: TGTGCCAGTAGTATAGATCTAGGTGATGCTGAAGCTTTCTTT
cdr3_aa: CASSIDLGDAEAFF

j_call: TRBJ2-3
v_call: TRBV30
clone_size: -
d_call: -
cdr3_nt: TGTGCCTGGAGTGAGGCTAGAGATACGCAGTATTTT
cdr3_aa: CAWSEARDTQYF

j_call: TRBJ1-1
v_call: TRBV6-5
clone_size: -
d_call: -
cdr3_nt: TGTGCCAGCAGTTCCGATGGGACACGGACGACTGAAGCTTTCTTT
cdr3_aa: CASSSDGTRTTEAFF

j_call: TRBJ1-1
v_call: TRBV19
clone_size: -
d_call: TRBD1
cdr3_nt: TGTGCCAGTAAAAGGGGACAGGGCTTTACTGAAGCTTTCTTT
cdr3_aa: CASKRGQGFTEAFF

j_call: TRBJ2-7
v_call: TRBV2
clone_size: -
d_call: -
cdr3_nt: TGTGCCAGCAGGACAGTGGGCTCCTACGAGCAGTACTTC
cdr3_aa: CASRTVGSYEQYF

j_call: TRBJ2-7
v_call: TRBV10-3
clone_size: -
d_call: TRBD2
cdr3_nt: TGTGCCATGGCCAAGGGAGGGGAAGCCTACGAGCAGTACTTC
cdr3_aa: CAMAKGGEAYEQYF

j_call: TRBJ1-2
v_call: TRBV6-5
clone_size: -
d_call: -
cdr3_nt: TGTGCCAGCACCTCGATTCGGGAGGGCGGCTACACCTTC
cdr3_aa: CASTSIREGGYTF

j_call: TRBJ2-5
v_call: TRBV7-2
clone_size: -
d_call: -
cdr3_nt: TGTGCCAGCAGCTTACGGGCAGGGGGGAGCCGCAAGGAGACCCAGTACTTC
cdr3_aa: CASSLRAGGSRKETQYF

j_call: TRBJ2-2
v_call: TRBV2
clone_size: -
d_call: -
cdr3_nt: TGTGCCAGCAGTAGAAGCAACACCGGGGAGCTGTTTTTT
cdr3_aa: CASSRSNTGELFF

j_call: TRBJ1-3
v_call: TRBV2
clone_size: -
d_call: -
cdr3_nt: TGTGCCACCCTGGACAGCTCTGGAAACACCATATATTTT
cdr3_aa: CATLDSSGNTIYF

j_call: TRBJ2-7
v_call: TRBV12-3/TRBV12-4
clone_size: -
d_call: -
cdr3_nt: TGTGCCAGCCGGACCGGGACAATGAACGAGCAGTACTTC
cdr3_aa: CASRTGTMNEQYF

j_call: TRBJ1-6
v_call: TRBV2
clone_size: -
d_call: TRBD1
cdr3_nt: TGTGCCAGCAGTCCTGAAGGACAGGGCGGGTTCAGGTCCTATAATTCACCCCTCCACTTT
cdr3_aa: CASSPEGQGGFRSYNSPLHF

j_call: TRBJ1-2
v_call: TRBV28
clone_size: few
d_call: -
cdr3_nt: TGTGCCAGCACCACCGGGGTGAGTGGCTACACCTTC
cdr3_aa: CASTTGVSGYTF

j_call: TRBJ1-1
v_call: TRBV7-2
clone_size: -
d_call: -
cdr3_nt: TGTGCCAGCAGCTTACGGGGAGAAAAGGATGAAGCTTTCTTT
cdr3_aa: CASSLRGEKDEAFF

j_call: TRBJ1-2
v_call: TRBV6-5
clone_size: -
d_call: -
cdr3_nt: TGTGCCAGCAGGCGGGTGCTCGGGGACTACACCTTC
cdr3_aa: CASRRVLGDYTF

j_call: TRBJ2-3
v_call: TRBV7-6
clone_size: -
d_call: -
cdr3_nt: TGTGCCAGCAGCTTAGTCGGGGGGCGCACAGATACGCAGTATTTT
cdr3_aa: CASSLVGGRTDTQYF

j_call: TRBJ1-5
v_call: TRBV6-5
clone_size: -
d_call: -
cdr3_nt: TGTGCCAGCAGAGACAGGAATAGCAATCAGCCCCAGCATTTT
cdr3_aa: CASRDRNSNQPQHF

j_call: TRBJ2-3
v_call: TRBV19
clone_size: -
d_call: -
cdr3_nt: TGTGCCAGTAGATCCACCCTCGAGGGTGGGAGTCGCACAGATACGCAGTATTTT
cdr3_aa: CASRSTLEGGSRTDTQYF

j_call: TRBJ2-1
v_call: TRBV19
clone_size: once
d_call: -
cdr3_nt: TGTGCCAGTAGTATAGCCCCCTCCGGGACACCCTACAATGAGCAGTTCTTC
cdr3_aa: CASSIAPSGTPYNEQFF